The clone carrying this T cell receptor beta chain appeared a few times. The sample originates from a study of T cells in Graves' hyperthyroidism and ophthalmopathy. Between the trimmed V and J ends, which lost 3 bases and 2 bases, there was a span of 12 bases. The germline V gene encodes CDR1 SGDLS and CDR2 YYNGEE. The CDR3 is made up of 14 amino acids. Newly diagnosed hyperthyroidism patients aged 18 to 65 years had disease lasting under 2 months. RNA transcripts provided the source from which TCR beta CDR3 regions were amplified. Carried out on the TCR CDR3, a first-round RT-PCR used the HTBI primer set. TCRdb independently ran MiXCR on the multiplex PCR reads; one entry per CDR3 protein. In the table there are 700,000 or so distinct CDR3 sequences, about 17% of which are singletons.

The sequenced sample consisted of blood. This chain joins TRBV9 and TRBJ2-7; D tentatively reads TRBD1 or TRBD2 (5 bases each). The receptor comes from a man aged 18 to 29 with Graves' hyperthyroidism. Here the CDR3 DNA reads TGTGCCAGCAGCGGCAGGGACGCCACCTACGAGCAGTACTTC. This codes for CASSGRDATYEQYF.